The 21 T cell receptor beta chains listed next were all sequenced from one sample in a study of vaccination and CD4 T cells after COVID-19. Treatment specified: 10-day PBMC culture with coronavirus spike peptide pools or control peptides (ViraFEST assay). Oncomine TCR Beta short-read sequencing was applied to DNA from cultured CD4+ T cells. TCRdb reanalysed the PCR reads using MiXCR and keeps one entry per CDR3 protein. The sample contains 9,900 or so distinct CDR3 sequences, roughly 25% of which appear only once. These receptors are not linked to any known antigen. The sequences come from CD4+ T cells from blood, cultured in vitro, collected before SARS-CoV-2 vaccination. These TCRs come from a human donor who received a COVID-19 vaccine.

This clonotype has just a few counts. The chain couples TRBV7-9 to TRBJ1-2; D might be TRBD1 (5 bases). V gave up 5 bases and J gave up 1 base, with 8 bases separating them. The CDR3 covers 13 residues. The V gene's germline CDR1 is SEHNR and CDR2 FQNEAQ (reference sequence). This CDR3 reads CASSPRVNYGYTF. The CDR3 nucleotides read TGTGCCAGCAGCCCCAGGGTTAACTATGGCTACACCTTC.

This clonotype has just a few counts. The gene calls are TRBV19 and TRBJ1-2; D not certain. Germline V gives CDR1 LNHDA, CDR2 SQIVND (reference sequence). Between the trimmed V and J ends, which lost 3 bases and 3 bases, there was a span of 11 bases. This CDR3 has 14 residues. This CDR3 reads CASSIQEGYYGYTF. CDR3 DNA sequence: TGTGCCAGTAGTATCCAGGAGGGTTACTATGGCTACACCTTC.

About this clonotype itself: Germline and junction disagree at one end, which may indicate a read error. The gene calls are TRBV24-1 and TRBJ2-2; D not resolved. In germline, CDR1 is KGHDR, CDR2 SFDVKD. The CDR3 sequence is 11 residues long. The CDR3 spells CATSDLGRFIF. The CDR3 nucleotides read TGTGCCACCAGTGACCTCGGACGGTTTATTTTT.

This clonotype has just a few counts. The chain combines TRBV7-9 with TRBJ1-2, with D tentatively TRBD1 (6 bases). Trimming took off 4 bases at V and 8 bases at J, with 20 bases between the two ends. From germline, CDR1 is SEHNR and CDR2 FQNEAQ (reference sequence). The CDR3 loop spans 15 amino acids. In nucleotides, the CDR3 is TGTGCCAGCAGCTCCACACTGGGGGGGGCGCAGGGCTACACCTTC. This gives the protein CASSSTLGGAQGYTF.

This clonotype has more than one count but fewer than ten. The chain links TRBV6-5 to TRBJ2-1, with 7 bases fitting TRBD1. J was trimmed by 5 bases and V by 2 bases; bases with no gene match: 15. CDR1 and CDR2 (germline): MNHEY, SVGAGI. The CDR3 sequence is 18 residues long. CDR3: CASSYGSSYRGRNNEQFF. The CDR3 coding sequence is TGTGCCAGCAGTTACGGATCGAGTTACAGGGGTCGTAACAATGAGCAGTTCTTC.

This clonotype came up a few times. The chain uses TRBV7-2 and TRBJ1-2; D remains ambiguous. The CDR3 sequence is 14 residues long. Trimming removed 1 base from V and 4 bases from J, with 10 bases in between. Per germline, CDR1 SGHTA and CDR2 FQGNSA. CDR3 nucleotide sequence: TGTGCCAGCAGCTTAGAATTAAGACGCTATGGCTACACCTTC. Protein sequence: CASSLELRRYGYTF.

The rearrangement joins TRBV5-1 to TRBJ1-3; no clear D. Trimming cost V 0 bases and J 0 bases, with 7 bases left between them. The CDR3 has 15 amino acids. The germline V gene encodes CDR1 SGHRS and CDR2 YFSETQ. The CDR3 protein is CASSLGVNSGNTIYF. In DNA form, the CDR3 reads TGCGCCAGCAGCTTGGGCGTAAACTCTGGAAACACCATATATTTT.

This clonotype occurred a few times. This chain joins TRBV20-1 and TRBJ2-5, with 10 nucleotides matching TRBD2. The length of the CDR3 is 16 residues. The germline V gene encodes CDR1 DFQATT and CDR2 SNEGSKA (reference sequence). With 3 bases clipped from V and 2 bases from J, the junction kept 9 bases outside the gene matches. CDR3 in amino acids: CSASPTSGLAQETQYF. CDR3 nucleotides: TGCAGTGCTAGTCCTACCTCGGGACTAGCGCAAGAGACCCAGTACTTC.

The rearrangement joins TRBV12-3 or TRBV12-4 to TRBJ1-2; tentative D call: TRBD1 (5 bases). CDR3 length: 14 amino acids. Between the trimmed V and J ends, which lost 5 bases and 5 bases, there was a span of 15 bases. CDR3 residues: CASSRTGLGYGYTF. The DNA of the CDR3 is TGTGCCAGCAGTAGAACAGGATTGGGGTATGGCTACACCTTC.

In its sample, this clonotype was seen a few times. The chain carries TRBV20-1 and TRBJ1-1, with 9 bases fitting TRBD1. This CDR3 is built from 12 residues. Germline V gene data show CDR1 as DFQATT and CDR2 as SNEGSKA (reference sequence). With V trimmed by 6 bases and J by 6 bases, 5 bases remained unmatched. The CDR3 region is CSALGQGAEAFF. The CDR3 DNA reads as TGCAGTGCCTTGGGACAGGGTGCTGAAGCTTTCTTT.

The genes are TRBV7-2 and TRBJ2-5; TRBD1 aligns across 7 bases. Trimming removed 5 bases from V and 5 bases from J; junction bases left unmatched: 14. This CDR3 is 16 amino acids long. The V gene's germline CDR1 is SGHTA and CDR2 FQGNSA. The CDR3 DNA is TGTGCCAGCAGCCTACACCCCCGACAGGGCCGGGAGACCCAGTACTTC. It encodes CASSLHPRQGRETQYF.

This clonotype appeared a few times. The chain recombines TRBV7-9 with TRBJ1-2, with 7 bases fitting TRBD1. Germline assignment: CDR1 SEHNR and CDR2 FQNEAQ (reference sequence). This CDR3 spans 15 amino acids. The V gene end was trimmed by 5 bases and the J gene end by 0 bases; junction bases not matched to a gene: 6. This chain's CDR3 is CASSVGGPANYGYTF. CDR3 sequence (DNA): TGTGCCAGCAGCGTAGGGGGCCCGGCTAACTATGGCTACACCTTC.

The V gene is TRBV12-3 or TRBV12-4, the J gene TRBJ1-6; D remains unclear. The CDR3 consists of 15 residues. V was cut by 4 bases and J by 0 bases, with 7 bases left in between. The CDR3 DNA sequence: TGTGCCAGCAGTTCCGCCAGCTCCTATAATTCACCCCTCCACTTT. Amino acid sequence: CASSSASSYNSPLHF.

In its sample, this clonotype was seen a few times. CDR3 in DNA: TGTGCCAGCAGTTATGGGACAGGTTACACTGAAGCTTTCTTT. Translation gives CASSYGTGYTEAFF. The genes are TRBV6-5 and TRBJ1-1; 8 bases are shared with TRBD1. The J segment lost 3 bases and the V segment lost 3 bases, leaving 3 bases of the junction unmatched. This CDR3 has 14 amino acids. Germline-derived CDR1 and CDR2 are MNHEY and SVGAGI.

V usage is TRBV2 and J usage is TRBJ1-2; D remains unclear. In germline, CDR1 is SNHLY, CDR2 FYNNEI. Trimming took 4 bases from V and 3 from J, leaving 12 bases between them. This CDR3 is built from 14 residues. CDR3 in DNA: TGTGCCAGCAGTGCGGGAACGGCGGACTATGGCTACACCTTC. Encoded protein: CASSAGTADYGYTF. The whole variable domain, remainder taken from reference TRBV2 and TRBJ1-2, is EPEVTQTPSHQVTQMGQEVILRCVPISNHLYFYWYRQILGQKVEFLVSFYNNEISEKSEIFDDQFSVERPDGSNFTLKIRSTKLEDSAMYFCASSAGTADYGYTFGSGTRLTVV.

The chain links TRBV19 to TRBJ2-2; 8 positions match TRBD1. Unmatched junction bases numbered 2, after V lost 5 bases and J lost 0 bases. There are 15 residues in the CDR3. Germline-derived CDR1 and CDR2 are LNHDA and SQIVND (reference sequence). In DNA form, the CDR3 reads TGTGCCAGTAGTCAGGACAGGGCGAACACCGGGGAGCTGTTTTTT. Translation: CASSQDRANTGELFF.

Within the sample, this clonotype is medium-sized (0.01 to 0.1%). The chain employs TRBV19 and TRBJ1-2; D is unresolved. The V gene lost 9 bases and the J gene lost 7 bases, with 21 bases spanning the gap. CDR1 LNHDA and CDR2 SQIVND come from the germline V gene (reference sequence). This CDR3 is built from 14 residues. CDR3 sequence: CASLDRGETGGYTF. For the CDR3, the DNA is TGTGCCAGCTTAGACCGAGGAGAGACGGGTGGCTACACCTTC.

This clonotype showed up just a few times. The chain couples TRBV30 to TRBJ1-2, with D possibly TRBD1 on 5 matching bases. This CDR3 is 13 amino acids long. Germline CDR1 and CDR2: GTSNPN and SVGIG (reference sequence). The V and J ends lost 2 bases and 3 bases respectively, with 10 bases between them. In DNA form, the CDR3 reads TGTGCCTGGAGTCCGGACAATGACTATGGCTACACCTTC. Translating it yields CAWSPDNDYGYTF.

The chain is built from TRBV29-1 and TRBJ1-2, with a tentative D call TRBD1 (5 bases). The ends were cut back, 7 bases at V and 9 bases at J, with 24 bases in the middle. CDR3 length: 14 amino acids. Per germline, CDR1 SQVTM and CDR2 ANQGSEA. The CDR3 here is CSAPRADSYNSYTF. DNA for the CDR3: TGCAGCGCCCCCAGGGCAGACTCATATAATAGCTACACCTTC.

The V gene is TRBV6-1, the J gene TRBJ1-6; D not certain. CDR3 length: 17 residues. V shed 2 bases and J shed 4 bases, with 15 bases lying between them. Germline assignment: CDR1 MNHNS and CDR2 SASEGT. The CDR3 spells CASSEIQGAGYNSPLHF. As DNA, the CDR3 is TGTGCCAGCAGTGAAATTCAAGGTGCGGGGTATAATTCACCCCTCCACTTT.

The V call is TRBV6-2 or TRBV6-3, the J call TRBJ1-5; D might be TRBD1 (5 bases). This CDR3 comprises 17 residues. V dropped 2 bases and J dropped 0 bases, with 14 bases sitting between them. In germline, CDR1 is MNHEY, CDR2 SVGEGT. The CDR3 loop is CASSYGGWRDSNQPQHF. DNA for the CDR3: TGTGCCAGCAGTTACGGGGGGTGGAGGGATAGCAATCAGCCCCAGCATTTT.